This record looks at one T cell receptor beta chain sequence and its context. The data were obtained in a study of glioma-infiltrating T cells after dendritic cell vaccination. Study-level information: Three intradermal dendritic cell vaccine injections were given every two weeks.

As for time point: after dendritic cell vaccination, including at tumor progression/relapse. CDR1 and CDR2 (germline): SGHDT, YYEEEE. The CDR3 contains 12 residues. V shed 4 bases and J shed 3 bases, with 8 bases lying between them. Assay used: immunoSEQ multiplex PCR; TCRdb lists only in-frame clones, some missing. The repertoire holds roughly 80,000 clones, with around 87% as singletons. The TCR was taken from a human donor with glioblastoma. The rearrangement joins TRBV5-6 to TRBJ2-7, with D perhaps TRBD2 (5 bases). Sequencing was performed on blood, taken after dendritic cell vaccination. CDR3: CASSLDYYEQYF. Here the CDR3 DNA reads TGTGCCAGCAGCCTCGACTACTACGAGCAGTACTTC.